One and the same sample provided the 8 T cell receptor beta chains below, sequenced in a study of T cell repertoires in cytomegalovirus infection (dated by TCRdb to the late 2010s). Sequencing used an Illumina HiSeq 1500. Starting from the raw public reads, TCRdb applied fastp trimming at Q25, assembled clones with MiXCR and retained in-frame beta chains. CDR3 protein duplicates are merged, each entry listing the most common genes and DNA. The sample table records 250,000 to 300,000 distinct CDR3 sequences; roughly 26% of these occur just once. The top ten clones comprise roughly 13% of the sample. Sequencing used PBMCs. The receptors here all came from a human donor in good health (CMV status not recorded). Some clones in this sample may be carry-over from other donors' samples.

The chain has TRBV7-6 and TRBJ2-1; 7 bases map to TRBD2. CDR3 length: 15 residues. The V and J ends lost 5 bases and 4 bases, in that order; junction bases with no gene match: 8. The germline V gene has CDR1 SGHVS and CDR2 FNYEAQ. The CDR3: CASSHNWGGYNEQFF. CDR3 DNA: TGTGCCAGCAGCCATAACTGGGGGGGTTACAATGAGCAGTTCTTC.

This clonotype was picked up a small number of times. CDR3 loop: CASSIGTNYGYTF. The CDR3 DNA reads TGTGCCAGCAGTATAGGGACTAACTATGGCTACACCTTC. This chain connects TRBV28 to TRBJ1-2; D remains unclear. V was clipped by 5 bases and J by 0 bases, with 7 bases between them. This CDR3 spans 13 amino acids. Germline V gene sequence: CDR1 MDHEN, CDR2 SYDVKM.

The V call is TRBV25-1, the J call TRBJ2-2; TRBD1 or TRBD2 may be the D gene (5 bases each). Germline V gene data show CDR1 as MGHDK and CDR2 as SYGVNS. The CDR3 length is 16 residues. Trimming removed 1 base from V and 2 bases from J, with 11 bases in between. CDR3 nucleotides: TGTGCCAGCAGTGAATGGGGACGGGGAAACACCGGGGAGCTGTTTTTT. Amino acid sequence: CASSEWGRGNTGELFF.

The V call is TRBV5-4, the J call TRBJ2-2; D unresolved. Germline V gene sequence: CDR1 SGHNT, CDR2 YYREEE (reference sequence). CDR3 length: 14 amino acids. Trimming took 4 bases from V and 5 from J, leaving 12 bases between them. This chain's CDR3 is CASSRAEETGELFF. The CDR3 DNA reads TGTGCCAGCAGCCGGGCGGAAGAAACCGGGGAGCTGTTTTTT.

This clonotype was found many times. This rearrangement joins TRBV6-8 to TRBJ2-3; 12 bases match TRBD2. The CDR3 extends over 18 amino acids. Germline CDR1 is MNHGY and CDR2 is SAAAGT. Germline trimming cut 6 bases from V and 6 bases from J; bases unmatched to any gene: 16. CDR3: CASSMWQTTSGSSDTQYF. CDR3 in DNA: TGTGCCAGCAGCATGTGGCAGACGACTAGCGGGAGTTCTGATACGCAGTATTTT.

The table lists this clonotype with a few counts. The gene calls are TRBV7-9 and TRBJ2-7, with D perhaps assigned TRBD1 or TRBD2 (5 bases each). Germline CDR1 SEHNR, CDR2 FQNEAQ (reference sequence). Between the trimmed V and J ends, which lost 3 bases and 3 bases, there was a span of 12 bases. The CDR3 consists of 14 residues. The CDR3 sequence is CASSFRDPGYEQYF. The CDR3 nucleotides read TGTGCCAGCAGCTTTCGGGACCCCGGCTACGAGCAGTACTTC. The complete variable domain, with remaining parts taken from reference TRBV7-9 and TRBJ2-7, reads DTGVSQNPRHKITKRGQNVTFRCDPISEHNRLYWYRQTLGQGPEFLTYFQNEAQLEKSRLLSDRFSAERPKGSFSTLEIQRTEQGDSAMYLCASSFRDPGYEQYFGPGTRLTVT.

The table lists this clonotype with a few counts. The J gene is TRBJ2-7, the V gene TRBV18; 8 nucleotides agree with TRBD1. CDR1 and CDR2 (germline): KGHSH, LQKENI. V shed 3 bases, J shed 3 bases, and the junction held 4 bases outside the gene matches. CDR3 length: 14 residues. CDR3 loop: CASSPPTGVYEQYF. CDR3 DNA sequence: TGTGCCAGCTCACCGCCGACAGGGGTCTACGAGCAGTACTTC.

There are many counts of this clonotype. CDR3 region: CASSLPGRINYGYTF. CDR3 nucleotides: TGTGCCAGCAGCTTACCTGGACGGATTAACTATGGCTACACCTTC. The V and J genes are TRBV7-2 and TRBJ1-2, with no clear D. CDR1 and CDR2 from the germline V gene are SGHTA and FQGNSA. This CDR3 is built from 15 residues. The germline V and J ends were trimmed by 2 bases and 1 base, with 11 bases remaining between them.